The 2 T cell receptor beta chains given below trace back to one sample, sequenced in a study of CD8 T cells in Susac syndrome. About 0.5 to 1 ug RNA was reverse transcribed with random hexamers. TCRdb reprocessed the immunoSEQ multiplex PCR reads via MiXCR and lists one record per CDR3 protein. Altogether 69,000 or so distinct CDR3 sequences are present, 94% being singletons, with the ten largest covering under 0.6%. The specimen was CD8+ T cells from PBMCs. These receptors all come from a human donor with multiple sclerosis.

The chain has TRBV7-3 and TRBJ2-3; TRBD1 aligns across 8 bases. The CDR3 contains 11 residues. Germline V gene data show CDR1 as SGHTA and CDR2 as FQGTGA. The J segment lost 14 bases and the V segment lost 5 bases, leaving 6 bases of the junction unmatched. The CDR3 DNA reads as TGTGCCAGCAGCATGGACAGGGTGCTGTATTTT. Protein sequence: CASSMDRVLYF. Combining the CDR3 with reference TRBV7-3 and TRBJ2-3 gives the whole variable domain GAGVSQTPSNKVTEKGKYVELRCDPISGHTALYWYRQSLGQGPEFLIYFQGTGAADDSGLPNDRFFAVRPEGSVSTLKIQRTERGDSAVYLCASSMDRVLYFGPGTRLTVL.

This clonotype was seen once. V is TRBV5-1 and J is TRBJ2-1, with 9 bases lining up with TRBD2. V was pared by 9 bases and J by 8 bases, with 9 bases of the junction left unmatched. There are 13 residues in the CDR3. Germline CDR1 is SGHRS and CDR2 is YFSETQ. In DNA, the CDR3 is TGCGCCACCCAGGGCAGGACTAGCGATGAGCAGTTCTTC. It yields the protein CATQGRTSDEQFF.